Shown below are 25 T cell receptor beta chains from a single sample sequenced in a study of cytomegalovirus exposure and HLA in healthy donors. It was with 60 Vbeta and 13 Jbeta primers that the PCR ran. Profiling relied on immunoSEQ multiplex PCR, and the TCRdb table lists in-frame clones only, not all of them. This sample carries tens of thousands of clones, about 70% of them seen once, and the ten largest clones take more than 8%. Input material: PBMCs. These receptors all come from a woman between 50 and 59 years old in good health and CMV-seropositive.

CDR3: CASSEGAEQYF. CDR3 DNA: TGTGCCAGCAGTGAAGGGGCAGAGCAGTACTTC. The gene calls are TRBV2 and TRBJ2-7; D gene ambiguous. Deletions cut 1 base from V and 7 bases from J, with 5 bases between. Per the germline V gene, CDR1 is SNHLY and CDR2 is FYNNEI. CDR3 size: 11 residues.

DNA for the CDR3: TGTGCTTCAATGGAGGGGACCAACACCGGGGAGCTGTTTTTT. This sequence encodes CASMEGTNTGELFF. The chain combines TRBV9 with TRBJ2-2, with D perhaps TRBD2 (6 bases). This CDR3 has 14 residues. Looked up from germline, CDR1 is SGDLS and CDR2 is YYNGEE. Full variable domain (missing parts from reference TRBV9 and TRBJ2-2): DSGVTQTPKHLITATGQRVTLRCSPRSGDLSVYWYQQSLDQGLQFLIQYYNGEERAKGNILERFSAQQFPDLHSELNLSSLELGDSALYFCASMEGTNTGELFFGEGSRLTVL.

This clone was seen a few times. The J gene is TRBJ1-1, the V gene TRBV7-2; 9 nucleotides agree with TRBD1. Germline V CDR1 and CDR2: SGHTA, FQGNSA. The CDR3 has 15 residues. V trimming: 3 bases; J trimming: 4 bases; junction bases outside the gene matches: 6. The DNA for the CDR3 is TGTGCCAGCAGCTTCACAGGGGGCTCGGGCACTGAAGCTTTCTTT. It encodes CASSFTGGSGTEAFF.

This clone was counted between two and nine times. At the DNA level, this CDR3 is encoded by other sequences in the same sample as well. V and J are TRBV6-5 and TRBJ1-5; the match to TRBD1 covers 8 bases. V was pared by 5 bases and J by 1 base, with 1 base of the junction left unmatched. CDR1 and CDR2 (germline): MNHEY, SVGAGI. The CDR3 sequence is 14 residues long. The DNA for the CDR3 is TGTGCCAGCAGTCGGGACAGGAGCAATCAGCCCCAGCATTTT. Encoded protein: CASSRDRSNQPQHF.

The rearrangement links TRBV7-9 to TRBJ2-5, with 9 bases matching TRBD2. The CDR3 is made up of 16 amino acids. Germline-derived CDR1 and CDR2 are SEHNR and FQNEAQ (reference sequence). Trimming at V came to 5 bases and at J to 5 bases, leaving 12 bases not matched to a gene. In DNA, the CDR3 is TGTGCCAGCAGCGGGATGGCGGGAGGGGGCGTGGAGACCCAGTACTTC. It specifies CASSGMAGGGVETQYF.

This clone was detected only a few times. The V and J genes are TRBV30 and TRBJ1-2; 9 bases fit TRBD1. The germline V gene encodes CDR1 GTSNPN and CDR2 SVGIG (reference sequence). The CDR3 loop spans 15 amino acids. V was pared by 2 bases and J by 4 bases, with 8 bases of the junction left unmatched. CDR3 sequence reads: CAWSPPGQGRYGYTF. The CDR3, as DNA: TGTGCCTGGAGTCCACCGGGACAGGGACGCTATGGCTACACCTTC.

V gene TRBV4-2 combines with J gene TRBJ2-7; tentative D call: TRBD1 (5 bases). Trimming took off 0 bases at V and 2 bases at J, with 11 bases between the two ends. The CDR3 runs 15 residues. The germline V gene has CDR1 LGHNA and CDR2 YNFKEQ. The CDR3 loop reads CASSQERQITYEQYF. The CDR3 DNA is TGTGCCAGCAGCCAAGAAAGACAGATCACCTACGAGCAGTACTTC.

V is TRBV5-1 and J is TRBJ2-7; D is unclear. This CDR3 has 13 residues. Germline-derived CDR1 and CDR2 are SGHRS and YFSETQ. The V end was cut by 0 bases, the J end by 3 bases, with 7 bases between. CDR3 DNA sequence: TGCGCCAGCAGCTTGGATCCGGTCTACGAGCAGTACTTC. It codes for CASSLDPVYEQYF.

V gene TRBV7-2 combines with J gene TRBJ2-7; 8 bases are a match to TRBD1. The CDR3 has 17 amino acids. V lost 1 base to trimming and J lost 5 bases; unmatched junction nucleotides: 13. Germline-derived CDR1 and CDR2 are SGHTA and FQGNSA. The DNA of the CDR3 is TGTGCCAGCAGCTTAGATCCCCGGGCAGGGGGCTCTCACGAGCAGTACTTC. It translates to CASSLDPRAGGSHEQYF.

V gene TRBV21-1 combines with J gene TRBJ1-4. TRBV21-1 has pseudogene status. CDR3 length: 14 amino acids. The CDR3, as DNA: TGTGCCAGCAGCTACGGGGGACCTAATGAAAAACTGTTTTTT. This sequence encodes CASSYGGPNEKLFF.

The chain recombines TRBV2 with TRBJ1-5, with 8 bases lining up with TRBD1. CDR1 is SNHLY, CDR2 FYNNEI, per germline. This CDR3 comprises 14 residues. The J segment lost 4 bases and the V segment lost 6 bases, leaving 5 bases of the junction unmatched. Here the CDR3 reads CASRPDRVNQPQHF. The CDR3 DNA reads TGTGCCAGCAGGCCGGACAGGGTGAATCAGCCCCAGCATTTT. Complete variable domain (other parts from reference TRBV2 and TRBJ1-5): EPEVTQTPSHQVTQMGQEVILRCVPISNHLYFYWYRQILGQKVEFLVSFYNNEISEKSEIFDDQFSVERPDGSNFTLKIRSTKLEDSAMYFCASRPDRVNQPQHFGDGTRLSIL.

The chain links TRBV4-1 to TRBJ1-5; tentatively, D is TRBD1 (5 bases). V shed 2 bases and J shed 5 bases, with 13 bases lying between them. Germline V gene lookup returns CDR1 MGHRA and CDR2 YSYEKL. CDR3 length: 15 amino acids. CDR3 sequence: CASSQTDTGDQPQHF. The CDR3 DNA reads as TGCGCCAGCAGCCAAACGGACACGGGGGATCAGCCCCAGCATTTT.

The chain recombines TRBV9 with TRBJ2-5, with 10 nucleotides matching TRBD2. Germline CDR1 is SGDLS and CDR2 is YYNGEE. The CDR3 has 14 residues. Germline trimming cut 2 bases from V and 5 bases from J; bases unmatched to any gene: 3. The DNA of the CDR3 is TGTGCCAGCAGCGTCGCTAGCGGGGGTGAGACCCAGTACTTC. Translated, it gives CASSVASGGETQYF.

This chain joins TRBV5-5 and TRBJ2-7; possibly TRBD1 for D (5 bases). The CDR3 sequence is 15 residues long. Trimming shortened V by 0 bases and J by 5 bases, and 15 bases separated the two germline ends. Germline lookup yields CDR1 SGHKS and CDR2 YYEKEE (reference sequence). CDR3 sequence reads: CASSLVLQVVDEQYF. CDR3 coding DNA: TGTGCCAGCAGCTTGGTTTTACAGGTGGTGGACGAGCAGTACTTC.

The chain employs TRBV6-6 and TRBJ2-4; a possible D gene is TRBD1 (6 bases). Germline CDR1 reads MNHNY; CDR2 reads SVGAGI (reference sequence). V shed 2 bases and J shed 8 bases, with 10 bases lying between them. CDR3 length: 13 residues. CDR3 nucleotides: TGTGCCAGCAGTTACGACAGGCGGGACATTCAGTACTTC. It codes for CASSYDRRDIQYF.

This clone was seen a few times. The rearrangement links TRBV18 to TRBJ2-3, with 11 bases matching TRBD2. The ends lost 3 bases at V and 2 bases at J; junction bases unmatched: 1. Germline V CDR1 and CDR2: KGHSH, LQKENI. The CDR3 loop spans 15 amino acids. The CDR3 protein is CASSPSGGATDTQYF. DNA for the CDR3: TGTGCCAGCTCACCTAGCGGGGGGGCCACAGATACGCAGTATTTT.

The table lists this clone with a few counts. This chain joins TRBV7-3 and TRBJ2-1; TRBD2 agrees at 13 bases. V shed 1 base and J 7 bases; nucleotides not matched to a gene: 4. This CDR3 is built from 16 residues. Per the germline V gene, CDR1 is SGHTA and CDR2 is FQGTGA. In nucleotides, the CDR3 is TGTGCCAGCAGCTTAAAAGGGACTAGCGGGATAAATGAGCAGTTCTTC. This codes for CASSLKGTSGINEQFF. Combining the CDR3 with reference TRBV7-3 and TRBJ2-1 gives the whole variable domain GAGVSQTPSNKVTEKGKYVELRCDPISGHTALYWYRQSLGQGPEFLIYFQGTGAADDSGLPNDRFFAVRPEGSVSTLKIQRTERGDSAVYLCASSLKGTSGINEQFFGPGTRLTVL.

J is TRBJ2-1 and V is TRBV9; perhaps TRBD2 as D (6 bases). V was pared by 4 bases and J by 4 bases, with 18 bases between. There are 16 residues in the CDR3. CDR1 is SGDLS and CDR2 is YYNGEE in the germline V gene. CDR3 loop: CASSPWGRSGYNEQFF. Here the CDR3 DNA reads TGTGCCAGCAGCCCGTGGGGGAGAAGCGGGTACAATGAGCAGTTCTTC.

The chain links TRBV10-3 to TRBJ1-1; the D gene is possibly TRBD1 (6 bases). The germline gives CDR1 ENHRY, CDR2 SYGVKD. V lost 4 bases and J lost 1, with 10 bases in between. This CDR3 has 14 residues. CDR3 sequence reads: CAISVAGANTEAFF. The CDR3 DNA sequence: TGTGCCATCAGTGTAGCAGGGGCGAACACTGAAGCTTTCTTT.

V usage is TRBV4-3 and J usage is TRBJ1-1; D gene uncertain. Germline CDR1 LGHNA, CDR2 YSLEER. The CDR3 is 17 residues long. Trimming took off 1 base at V and 3 bases at J, with 18 bases between the two ends. The DNA of the CDR3 is TGCGCCAGCAGCCAAGGGGGATCCCGGGGTTCGTACACTGAAGCTTTCTTT. It is translated as CASSQGGSRGSYTEAFF.

The chain recombines TRBV5-1 with TRBJ2-3; 7 positions match TRBD2. CDR3 length: 14 amino acids. Germline values: CDR1 SGHRS, CDR2 YFSETQ. Trimming removed 3 bases from V and 2 bases from J; junction bases left unmatched: 3. The CDR3 bases are TGCGCCAGCAGCTCCGGGACTAACACAGATACGCAGTATTTT. Translated: CASSSGTNTDTQYF. Filled out from reference TRBV5-1 and TRBJ2-3, the complete variable domain reads KAGVTQTPRYLIKTRGQQVTLSCSPISGHRSVSWYQQTPGQGLQFLFEYFSETQRNKGNFPGRFSGRQFSNSRSEMNVSTLELGDSALYLCASSSGTNTDTQYFGPGTRLTVL.

V is TRBV7-2 and J is TRBJ2-1; 9 bases fit TRBD1. The CDR3 extends over 15 amino acids. The germline V gene encodes CDR1 SGHTA and CDR2 FQGNSA. The V segment lost 4 bases and the J segment 0 bases; nucleotides outside the gene matches: 1. Here the CDR3 reads CASSSTGGSYNEQFF. In DNA, the CDR3 is TGTGCCAGCAGCTCGACAGGGGGCTCCTACAATGAGCAGTTCTTC.

The chain has TRBV19 and TRBJ2-3; 10 positions match TRBD2. The CDR3 is made up of 16 amino acids. J lost 0 bases, V lost 5 bases, and 5 bases had no gene match. In germline, CDR1 is LNHDA, CDR2 SQIVND (reference sequence). CDR3 loop: CASSPGTSVSTDTQYF. In DNA form, the CDR3 reads TGTGCCAGTAGTCCCGGGACTAGCGTTAGCACAGATACGCAGTATTTT.

V usage is TRBV6-4 and J usage is TRBJ2-1; the match to TRBD2 covers 11 bases. This CDR3 has 15 residues. V was pared by 3 bases and J by 3 bases, with 1 base of the junction left unmatched. The germline V gene has CDR1 MRHNA and CDR2 SNTAGT. This CDR3 is CASSETSGDYNEQFF. In DNA, the CDR3 is TGTGCCAGCAGTGAGACTAGCGGGGACTACAATGAGCAGTTCTTC.

The genes are TRBV5-5 and TRBJ2-2; 12 bases line up with TRBD1. The CDR3 runs 15 residues. Germline loops: CDR1 SGHKS, CDR2 YYEKEE (reference sequence). The V segment lost 4 bases and the J segment 11 bases; nucleotides outside the gene matches: 9. In DNA, the CDR3 is TGTGCCAGCAGCCGCCGGGACAGGGGGCCGCGAGAGCTGTTTTTT. This encodes CASSRRDRGPRELFF. Variable domain in full (rest from reference TRBV5-5 and TRBJ2-2): DAGVTQSPTHLIKTRGQQVTLRCSPISGHKSVSWYQQVLGQGPQFIFQYYEKEERGRGNFPDRFSARQFPNYSSELNVNALLLGDSALYLCASSRRDRGPRELFFGEGSRLTVL.